This T cell receptor (beta chain) was recorded in a study of T-cell reconstitution after alpha-beta-depleted transplantation in children. Regarding the study as a whole: T-cell numbers and diversity, one year after transplant, stemmed largely from T cells that were newly produced. As was reported, about two months after transplant, alpha-beta T cells came from several hundred expanded graft clones.

Unique molecular identifiers were used in preparing the TCRbeta library. TCRdb reprocessed the PCR reads via MiXCR and lists one record per CDR3 protein. The data hold approximately 500,000 distinct CDR3 sequences, with 27% observed a single time. Germline-derived CDR1 and CDR2 are LGHNA and YNFKEQ. The CDR3 spans 16 residues. V gave up 0 bases and J gave up 6 bases, with 16 bases separating them. Turning to this clonotype: As yet, its antigen is unknown.

The V call is TRBV4-2, the J call TRBJ2-3, with D perhaps matching TRBD2 (5 bases). This TCR was sampled from a boy under two years old with Wiskott-Aldrich syndrome, due to receive a stem cell transplant. The specimen was PBMCs, collected before TCRalphabeta/CD19-depleted stem cell transplant. CDR3: CASSQEDGRGRDTQYF. The CDR3 DNA reads TGTGCCAGCAGCCAAGAGGACGGTCGGGGAAGGGATACGCAGTATTTT.